The T cell receptor beta chain described here comes from a study of cytomegalovirus exposure and HLA in healthy donors. About the research overall: As released early, the data held about 85 million unique TCRs from HLA-typed donors. Findings and limits, study-wide: According to a later analysis, donors in an Asian-associated ancestry cluster reportedly had fewer N-insertions than the roughly 670-donor mean. Earlier analysis found most TCR beta V segments productive about 87% or about 30% of the time. Donors were assumed by presence/absence analyses to have roughly uniform sequencing depth.

CDR1 is SGHNT, CDR2 YYREEE, per germline (reference sequence). The CDR3 contains 14 residues. Deletions cut 4 bases from V and 6 bases from J, with 14 bases between. The table lists this clone with a few counts. Its target is not known. 13 Jbeta primers and 60 Vbeta primers were used for the PCR. The table came from immunoSEQ multiplex PCR; TCRdb's copy has only in-frame clones and leaves some out. The sample has about 180,000 clones, over 80% seen once. The V and J genes are TRBV5-4 and TRBJ2-1; perhaps TRBD2 as D (6 bases). The sample was PBMCs. The source of this sequence is a boy aged 2 to 10 in good health and CMV-seronegative. The CDR3 sequence: CASSLEGQVNEQFF. The CDR3 region has the DNA TGTGCCAGCAGCCTGGAGGGGCAGGTCAATGAGCAGTTCTTC.